What follows describes a single T cell receptor (beta chain). The donors gave bone marrow, and they were healthy. The CDR3 runs to 14 residues. V trimming: 7 bases; J trimming: 7 bases; junction bases outside the gene matches: 9. The V gene's germline CDR1 is SGHRS and CDR2 YFSETQ. The PCR had 60 Vbeta and 13 Jbeta primers. In the original processing: An analysis that came later counted 60 million to 80 million unique TCR beta chains, 10 million to 12 million shared. Only in-frame clones appear in the TCRdb table, and some are missing; sequencing was by immunoSEQ multiplex PCR. V, J and clone size derive from that table, while D and trimming were established from the DNA sequence. The table lists 130,000 to 150,000 clones, around 67% of them singletons. This sample was taken from a study of cytomegalovirus exposure and HLA in healthy donors.

This TCR was sampled from a man between 18 and 29 years old in good health and CMV-seropositive. The V call is TRBV5-1, the J call TRBJ2-1, with TRBD1 identical over 9 bases. The sample comprised PBMCs. In DNA form, the CDR3 reads TGCGCCAGCTCAAACAGGGGGCGCGGGAATGAGCAGTTCTTC. Its translation is CASSNRGRGNEQFF.